This T cell receptor (beta chain) came from a study of shared clonotypes between healthy human individuals. Study conclusions and caveats: Some naive CD4 clonotypes, 5% to 5.5%, turned up in common across several donors.

With regard to this clone: Its cognate antigen is unknown.

Germline loops: CDR1 MNHNS, CDR2 SASEGT. The length of the CDR3 is 15 residues. V dropped 1 base and J dropped 8 bases, with 17 bases sitting between them. Method: immunoSEQ multiplex PCR; TCRdb's copy keeps in-frame clones and lacks some. This repertoire shows roughly 2.2 million clones, about nine tenths found once; its top ten account for about 0.41%. This TCR was recovered from a man aged 18 to 30 in good health. Some clones in this sample may be carry-over from other donors' samples. V usage is TRBV6-1 and J usage is TRBJ1-2, with a weak D call TRBD1 (5 bases). Material for sequencing was naive CD4+ T cells from PBMCs. The subset is: CD45RA+ positively selected. The CDR3: CASSEGGASLGGYTF. Here the CDR3 DNA reads TGTGCCAGCAGTGAAGGAGGGGCATCCCTCGGGGGCTACACCTTC.